This T cell receptor beta chain was captured by sequencing in a study of shared clonotypes between healthy human individuals. On the study more broadly: Donors had three CD4 naive, three CD4 memory, two CD8 naive and one CD8 memory plate apiece.

Sorted-subset replicate PCR reactions contained 150 to 200 ng DNA, corresponding to tens of thousands of T cell genomes. Profiling relied on immunoSEQ multiplex PCR, and the TCRdb table lists in-frame clones only, not all of them. This sample has roughly 2.5 million clones, with around 90% found just once. V lost 2 bases to trimming and J lost 2 bases, with 15 bases between them. CDR1 MNHNS and CDR2 SASEGT come from the germline V gene. The CDR3 loop spans 16 amino acids. Both subsets, CD45RA+ naive and CD45RA-negative memory, were split from the CD4+ cells. Study outcomes and limitations: Only blood samples were collected, and tissue repertoires likely differ.

With respect to this clone: Its antigen remains unknown.

The clonotype was recovered from a man aged 18 to 29 in good health. Specimen: naive CD4+ T cells sorted from blood. Subset here: CD45RA+ positively selected. The V gene is TRBV6-1, the J gene TRBJ1-1; tentative D call: TRBD1 (5 bases). CDR3 bases: TGTGCCAGCAGTGAAAAGAGGGGCCGCGGAAACACTGAAGCTTTCTTT. Protein sequence: CASSEKRGRGNTEAFF.